Described below is a single T cell receptor beta chain sequence and its context. The record originates from a study of blood T cell repertoires in COVID-19. CDR3 length: 14 residues. V gave up 1 base and J gave up 1 base, with 6 bases separating them. Germline CDR1 LGHNA, CDR2 YSLEER. The protocol was immunoSEQ multiplex PCR, while the TCRdb copy is restricted to in-frame clones and leaves out a portion. The table records roughly 36,000 clones, 87% of them present only once. This clonotype was obtained from a man aged 80 or over with active COVID-19. Sequencing was carried out using peripheral blood. The chain employs TRBV4-3 and TRBJ2-3; unclear D gene. The CDR3 bases are TGCGCCAGCAGCCAAGGGCTCCGCACAGATACGCAGTATTTT. It translates to CASSQGLRTDTQYF.